The present entry profiles one T cell receptor (beta chain) with its context. What it recognizes is unknown. Germline V CDR1 and CDR2: SGHVS, FNYEAQ. The length of the CDR3 is 14 residues. Trimming removed 5 bases from V and 5 bases from J; junction bases left unmatched: 6. The primer mix had 60 Vbeta and 13 Jbeta primers. Clones were sequenced by immunoSEQ multiplex PCR, and TCRdb holds only the in-frame ones, with some missing. The sample lists about 140,000 clones, roughly four fifths occurring once. The record originates from a study of cytomegalovirus exposure and HLA in healthy donors. Study-level results: Most TCR sequences proved rare, with some public TCRs found in many donors. Further analysis was carried out later, and it showed several of the most significant clusters appearing linked to common viral pathogens. In a later analysis, TCR beta V- and J-gene trimming was associated with a missense DCLRE1C variant. Per published accounts, TCR beta sequences correctly predicted the HLA-A and HLA-B alleles of most subjects.

The sequence was collected from a woman in her forties or fifties in good health and CMV-seropositive. V usage is TRBV7-6 and J usage is TRBJ2-7; 10 bases fit TRBD1. The sequencing sample was made of PBMCs. The CDR3 DNA reads as TGTGCCAGCAGCCCGCGGACAGGGGGGGACGAGCAGTACTTC. Translation: CASSPRTGGDEQYF. Filled out from reference TRBV7-6 and TRBJ2-7, the complete variable domain reads GAGVSQSPRYKVTKRGQDVALRCDPISGHVSLYWYRQALGQGPEFLTYFNYEAQQDKSGLPNDRFSAERPEGSISTLTIQRTEQRDSAMYRCASSPRTGGDEQYFGPGTRLTVT.